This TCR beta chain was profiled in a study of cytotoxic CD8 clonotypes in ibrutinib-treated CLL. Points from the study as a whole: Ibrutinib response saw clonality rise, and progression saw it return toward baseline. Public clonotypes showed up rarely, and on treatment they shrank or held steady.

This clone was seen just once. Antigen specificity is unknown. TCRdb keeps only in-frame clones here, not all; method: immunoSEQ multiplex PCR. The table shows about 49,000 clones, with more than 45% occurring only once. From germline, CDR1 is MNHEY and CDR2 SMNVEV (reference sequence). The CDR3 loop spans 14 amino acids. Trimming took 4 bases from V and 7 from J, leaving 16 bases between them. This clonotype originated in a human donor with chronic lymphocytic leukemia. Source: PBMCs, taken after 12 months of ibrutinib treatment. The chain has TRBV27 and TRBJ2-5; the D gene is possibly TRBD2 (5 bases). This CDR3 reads CASSSGLSSGTQYF. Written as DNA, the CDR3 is TGTGCCAGCAGTTCCGGACTTTCCTCAGGGACCCAGTACTTC.